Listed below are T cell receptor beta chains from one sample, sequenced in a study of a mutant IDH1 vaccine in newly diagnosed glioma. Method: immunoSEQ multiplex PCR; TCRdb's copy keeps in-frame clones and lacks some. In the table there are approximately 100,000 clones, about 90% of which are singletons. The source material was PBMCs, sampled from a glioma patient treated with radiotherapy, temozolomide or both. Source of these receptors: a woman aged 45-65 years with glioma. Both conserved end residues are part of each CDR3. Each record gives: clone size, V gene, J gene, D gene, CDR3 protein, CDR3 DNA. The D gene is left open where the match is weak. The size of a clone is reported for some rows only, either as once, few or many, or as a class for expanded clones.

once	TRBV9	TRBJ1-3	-	CASSVDGGANSGNTIYF	TGTGCCAGCAGCGTAGATGGGGGTGCCAACTCTGGGAACACCATATATTTT
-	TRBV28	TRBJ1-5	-	CASSLKGGYSNQPQHF	TGTGCCAGCAGTTTAAAGGGGGGATATAGCAATCAGCCCCAGCATTTT
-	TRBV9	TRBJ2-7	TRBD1	CASSPQGDYEQYF	TGTGCCAGCAGCCCCCAGGGGGACTACGAGCAGTACTTC
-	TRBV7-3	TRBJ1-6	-	CASSLTARDSPLHF	TGTGCCAGCAGCTTAACTGCCAGGGATTCACCCCTCCACTTT
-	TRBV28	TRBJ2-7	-	CASSKIYGQYF	TGTGCCAGCAGCAAAATATACGGGCAGTACTTC
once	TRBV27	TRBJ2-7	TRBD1	CATSSGTGGYEQYF	TGTGCCACCTCCTCCGGGACAGGGGGTTACGAGCAGTACTTC
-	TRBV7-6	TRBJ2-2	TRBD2	CASSPAGGRTGELFF	TGTGCCAGCAGCCCAGCGGGAGGTCGGACCGGGGAGCTGTTTTTT
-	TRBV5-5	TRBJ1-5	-	CASSPPGGGPLGQPQHF	TGTGCCAGCAGCCCACCGGGGGGGGGCCCTTTAGGTCAGCCCCAGCATTTT
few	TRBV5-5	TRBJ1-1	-	CASRVRVRGTEAFF	TGTGCCAGCAGGGTCAGGGTGAGGGGCACTGAAGCTTTCTTT
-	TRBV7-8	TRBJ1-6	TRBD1	CASSPGDRDSPLHF	TGTGCCAGCAGCCCAGGGGACAGGGATTCACCCCTCCACTTT
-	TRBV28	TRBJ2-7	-	CASSLPGAGSGEQYF	TGTGCCAGCAGTTTACCCGGTGCAGGGTCGGGCGAGCAGTACTTC
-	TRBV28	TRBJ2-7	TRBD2	CASSFLGTSGRYEQYF	TGTGCCAGCAGTTTTCTCGGGACTAGCGGGAGGTACGAGCAGTACTTC
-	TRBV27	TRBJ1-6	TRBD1	CASSPRGKNSPLHF	TGTGCCAGCAGCCCCAGGGGGAAAAATTCACCCCTCCACTTT
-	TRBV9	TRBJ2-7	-	CASSAGNEQYF	TGTGCCAGCAGCGCCGGAAACGAGCAGTACTTC
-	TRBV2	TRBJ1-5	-	CASGRDQPQHF	TGTGCCAGCGGCAGGGATCAGCCCCAGCATTTT
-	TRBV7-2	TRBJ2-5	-	CASSLHPRETQYF	TGTGCCAGCAGCCTTCACCCCCGAGAGACCCAGTACTTC
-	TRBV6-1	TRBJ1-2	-	CASSDGPYGYTF	TGTGCCAGCAGTGACGGGCCCTATGGCTACACCTTC
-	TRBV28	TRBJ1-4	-	CASSLDVNEKLFF	TGTGCCAGCAGTTTAGACGTTAATGAAAAACTGTTTTTT
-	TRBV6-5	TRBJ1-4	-	CASSYSRTREKLFF	TGTGCCAGCAGTTACTCCCGGACTCGGGAAAAACTGTTTTTT
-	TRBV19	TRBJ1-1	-	CASSKLDYTEAFF	TGTGCCAGTAGTAAGCTGGATTACACTGAAGCTTTCTTT
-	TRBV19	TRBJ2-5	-	CASSTDSQETQYF	TGTGCCAGTAGTACCGACAGCCAAGAGACCCAGTACTTC
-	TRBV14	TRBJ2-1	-	CASSQDYHNEQFF	TGTGCCAGCAGCCAAGATTATCACAATGAGCAGTTCTTC
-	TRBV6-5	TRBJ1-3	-	CASSYSRGDGNTIYF	TGTGCCAGCAGTTACTCGAGGGGGGACGGAAACACCATATATTTT
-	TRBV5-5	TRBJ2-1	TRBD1	CASRDRASYNEQFF	TGTGCCAGCAGAGACAGGGCGTCCTACAATGAGCAGTTCTTC
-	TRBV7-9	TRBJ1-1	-	CASSLALGGNTEAFF	TGTGCCAGCAGCTTAGCGCTTGGCGGAAACACTGAAGCTTTCTTT
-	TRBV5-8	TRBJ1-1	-	CASSLVRNTEAFF	TGTGCCAGCAGCTTGGTCAGAAACACTGAAGCTTTCTTT
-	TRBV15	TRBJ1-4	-	CATSQGAGEGTNEKLFF	TGTGCCACCAGCCAAGGGGCAGGGGAAGGGACTAATGAAAAACTGTTTTTT
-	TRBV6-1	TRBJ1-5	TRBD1	CASGTGSNQPQHF	TGTGCCAGCGGGACAGGGAGCAATCAGCCCCAGCATTTT
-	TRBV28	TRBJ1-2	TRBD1	CASKYRGTGYTF	TGTGCCAGCAAATACAGGGGGACTGGCTACACCTTC
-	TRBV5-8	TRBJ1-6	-	CASSLFQPSYNSPLHF	TGTGCCAGCAGCTTGTTCCAGCCATCCTATAATTCACCCCTCCACTTT
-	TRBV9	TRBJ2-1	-	CASSSRWDEQFF	TGTGCCAGCAGCTCAAGATGGGATGAGCAGTTCTTC
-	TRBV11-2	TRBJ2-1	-	CASSLGPSNPAYNEQFF	TGTGCCAGCAGCTTAGGTCCCTCGAACCCGGCCTACAATGAGCAGTTCTTC
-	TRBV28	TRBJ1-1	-	CASKIDSNTEAFF	TGTGCCAGCAAGATCGACAGTAACACTGAAGCTTTCTTT
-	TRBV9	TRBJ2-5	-	CASSVEETQYF	TGTGCCAGCAGCGTAGAAGAGACCCAGTACTTC
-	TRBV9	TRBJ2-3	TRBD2	CASSATSGIRPDTQYF	TGTGCCAGCAGCGCTACTAGCGGGATACGGCCAGATACGCAGTATTTT
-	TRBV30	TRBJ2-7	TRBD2	CAWASGSKEQYF	TGTGCCTGGGCTAGCGGGAGTAAAGAGCAGTACTTC
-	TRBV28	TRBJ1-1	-	CASSSRLLNTEAFF	TGTGCCAGCAGTTCTCGACTCCTGAACACTGAAGCTTTCTTT
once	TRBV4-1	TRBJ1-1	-	CASSQDPFREAFF	TGCGCCAGCAGCCAAGACCCCTTCAGGGAAGCTTTCTTT
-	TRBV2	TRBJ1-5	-	CASSDWGAGQPQHF	TGTGCCAGCAGTGACTGGGGTGCGGGTCAGCCCCAGCATTTT
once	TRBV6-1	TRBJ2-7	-	CASSSVGGHYEQYF	TGTGCCAGCAGTTCGGTCGGGGGGCACTACGAGCAGTACTTC
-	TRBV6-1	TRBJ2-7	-	CASSEGLNYEQYF	TGTGCCAGCAGTGAGGGACTGAACTACGAGCAGTACTTC
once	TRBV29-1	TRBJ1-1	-	CSVDIGPNTEAFF	TGCAGCGTTGACATAGGGCCCAACACTGAAGCTTTCTTT
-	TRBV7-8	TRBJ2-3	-	CASSLAVGVRADTQYF	TGTGCCAGCAGCTTAGCGGTGGGGGTTAGGGCAGATACGCAGTATTTT
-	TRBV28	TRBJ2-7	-	CASRASGRYYEQYF	TGTGCCAGCAGGGCCAGCGGGCGGTACTACGAGCAGTACTTC
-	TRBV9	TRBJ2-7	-	CASSVGGRPYEQYF	TGTGCCAGCAGCGTAGGAGGACGGCCCTACGAGCAGTACTTC
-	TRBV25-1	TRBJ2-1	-	CASTKGLTVYNEQFF	TGTGCCAGCACCAAGGGACTCACCGTATACAATGAGCAGTTCTTC
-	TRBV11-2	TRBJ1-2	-	CASSSIGPSHGYTF	TGTGCCAGCAGCTCCATTGGACCCTCCCATGGCTACACCTTC
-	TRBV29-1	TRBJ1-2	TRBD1	CSVEGGGTGGFDYGYTF	TGCAGCGTTGAAGGAGGGGGGACAGGGGGCTTCGACTATGGCTACACCTTC
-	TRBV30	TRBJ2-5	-	CAWSWGLETQYF	TGTGCCTGGAGTTGGGGCCTTGAGACCCAGTACTTC
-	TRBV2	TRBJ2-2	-	CASRGLPLLGGELFF	TGTGCCAGCCGGGGACTTCCATTGCTAGGCGGGGAGCTGTTTTTT
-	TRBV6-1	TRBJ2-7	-	CATSAPGWVNEQYF	TGTGCCACCTCGGCACCCGGATGGGTTAACGAGCAGTACTTC
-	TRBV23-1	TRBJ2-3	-	CASSPPGEAEDTQYF	TGCGCCAGCAGTCCCCCCGGGGAGGCGGAAGATACGCAGTATTTT
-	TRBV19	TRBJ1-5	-	CASSIGRMGNQPQHF	TGTGCCAGTAGTATTGGGAGAATGGGCAATCAGCCCCAGCATTTT
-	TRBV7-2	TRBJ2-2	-	CASSLFASNTGELFF	TGTGCCAGCAGCCTCTTTGCGTCGAACACCGGGGAGCTGTTTTTT
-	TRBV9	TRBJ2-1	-	CASSVVEGGEQFF	TGTGCCAGCAGCGTAGTTGAGGGTGGCGAGCAGTTCTTC
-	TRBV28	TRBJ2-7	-	CASSTASRYYEQYF	TGTGCCAGCAGCACGGCCAGTCGATATTACGAGCAGTACTTC
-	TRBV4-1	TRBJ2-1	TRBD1	CASTRGSSYNEQFF	TGCGCCAGCACCAGGGGGAGCTCCTACAATGAGCAGTTCTTC